These 31 T cell receptor beta chains came from one sample sequenced in a study of T cell changes during pregnancy in multiple sclerosis. Repertoires were generated with immunoSEQ multiplex PCR, while TCRdb's copy carries only in-frame clones and drops some. In the table there are roughly 38,000 clones, about 92% of which are singletons. This sample comprised CD8+ T cells from peripheral blood mononuclear cells, obtained before pregnancy. All receptors come from a female donor with multiple sclerosis, enrolled in a pregnancy study.

The rearrangement uses TRBV6-4 and TRBJ2-3; 13 bases align to TRBD2. Germline V gene lookup returns CDR1 MRHNA and CDR2 SNTAGT. This CDR3 has 16 amino acids. Trimming took 3 bases from V and 5 from J; bases not matched to a gene: 5. CDR3 sequence (DNA): TGTGCCAGCAGTGAAGCCGGGACTAGCGGGAAAGATACGCAGTATTTT. Translated, it gives CASSEAGTSGKDTQYF.

The V call is TRBV30, the J call TRBJ2-2; 7 positions agree with TRBD2. This CDR3 spans 14 amino acids. V lost 0 bases and J lost 7; bases outside the gene matches: 5. Germline-derived CDR1 and CDR2 are GTSNPN and SVGIG (reference sequence). The CDR3 spells CAWSVGGGGGELFF. CDR3 coding DNA: TGTGCCTGGAGTGTTGGAGGCGGGGGCGGGGAGCTGTTTTTT. The complete variable domain, with remaining parts taken from reference TRBV30 and TRBJ2-2, reads SQTIHQWPATLVQPVGSPLSLECTVEGTSNPNLYWYRQAAGRGLQLLFYSVGIGQISSEVPQNLSASRPQDRQFILSSKKLLLSDSGFYLCAWSVGGGGGELFFGEGSRLTVL.

The chain employs TRBV30 and TRBJ2-5, with D tentatively TRBD1 (6 bases). The V end lost 7 bases, the J end lost 4 bases, and 13 bases lay between the germline ends. The CDR3 has 12 amino acids. Germline CDR1 GTSNPN, CDR2 SVGIG (reference sequence). The CDR3 loop is CASIKTGETQYF. The CDR3 coding sequence is TGTGCCTCCATAAAGACAGGAGAGACCCAGTACTTC.

This clone came up once. This chain connects TRBV4-1 to TRBJ1-2; D may be TRBD1 (6 bases). This CDR3 comprises 15 residues. V was shortened by 4 bases and J by 6 bases, with 18 bases between the two germline ends. Per germline, CDR1 MGHRA and CDR2 YSYEKL. CDR3 DNA sequence: TGCGCCAGCAGCCCCCTTGCGGGGGCCCTCAATGGCTACACCTTC. Protein: CASSPLAGALNGYTF.

This clone was observed a few times. The CDR3: CASSPPLNTGELFF. The CDR3 DNA reads TGTGCCAGCAGTCCCCCTCTAAACACCGGGGAGCTGTTTTTT. The genes are TRBV27 and TRBJ2-2, with D hard to call. The CDR3 loop spans 14 amino acids. The V end was cut by 5 bases, the J end by 2 bases, with 9 bases between. CDR1 is MNHEY and CDR2 is SMNVEV in the germline V gene (reference sequence).

This clone was detected a few times. The DNA for the CDR3 is TGTGCCAGCAGTGAGAGCGGGGAGGGCGAGCAGTTCTTC. Protein sequence: CASSESGEGEQFF. The V gene is TRBV6-4, the J gene TRBJ2-1; 7 bases line up with TRBD2. Trimming cost V 3 bases and J 10 bases; bases outside gene matches: 6. CDR1 and CDR2 from the germline V gene are MRHNA and SNTAGT. This CDR3 has 13 residues.

V and J are TRBV27 and TRBJ1-1; D call uncertain. Looked up from germline, CDR1 is MNHEY and CDR2 is SMNVEV (reference sequence). The CDR3 has 15 amino acids. V lost 2 bases to trimming and J lost 10 bases, with 20 bases between them. The CDR3 spells CASSLSPEYALPAFF. CDR3 bases: TGTGCCAGCAGTTTAAGCCCGGAGTACGCCCTCCCAGCTTTCTTT.

Turning to this clone: Within the sample, other DNA sequences also encode this same CDR3. The chain is built from TRBV27 and TRBJ1-5, with D possibly matching TRBD1 (5 bases). The CDR3 runs to 13 residues. The germline V and J ends were trimmed by 5 bases and 3 bases, with 8 bases remaining between them. CDR1 is MNHEY, CDR2 SMNVEV, per germline (reference sequence). The CDR3 nucleotides are TGTGCCAGCAGTCTCAGGGTCAATCAGCCCCAGCATTTT. Translating gives CASSLRVNQPQHF.

The chain employs TRBV9 and TRBJ2-1; perhaps TRBD1 as D (6 bases). Trimming left V 0 bases short and J 2 bases short, with 12 bases between. CDR1 SGDLS and CDR2 YYNGEE come from the germline V gene. The CDR3 contains 16 residues. In DNA form, the CDR3 reads TGTGCCAGCAGCGTAGATGATGGGGGCGCCTACAATGAGCAGTTCTTC. Protein product: CASSVDDGGAYNEQFF.

The CDR3 loop reads CASSGQGIFYEQYF. DNA of the CDR3: TGTGCCAGCAGTGGACAGGGGATTTTCTACGAGCAGTACTTC. The rearrangement links TRBV7-9 to TRBJ2-7; 9 bases are a match to TRBD1. The V gene end was trimmed by 6 bases and the J gene end by 3 bases; junction bases not matched to a gene: 6. This CDR3 is 14 amino acids long. Germline CDR1 and CDR2: SEHNR and FQNEAQ (reference sequence).

The chain has TRBV7-9 and TRBJ1-2, with TRBD1 matching over 10 bases. CDR1 and CDR2 (germline): SEHNR, FQNEAQ (reference sequence). With V trimmed by 4 bases and J by 6 bases, 5 bases remained unmatched. The CDR3 sequence is 14 residues long. The CDR3 DNA sequence: TGTGCCAGCAGCTCCCGGGACAGGGGAGATGGCTACACCTTC. This gives the protein CASSSRDRGDGYTF.

The chain carries TRBV6-1 and TRBJ2-2; 7 bases line up with TRBD1. Per germline, CDR1 MNHNS and CDR2 SASEGT. The CDR3 spans 15 residues. V lost 7 bases to trimming and J lost 4 bases; unmatched junction nucleotides: 9. The chain's CDR3 is CASNSWDRFTGELFF. The CDR3 region has the DNA TGTGCCAGCAACTCGTGGGACAGATTCACCGGGGAGCTGTTTTTT.

The rearrangement uses TRBV4-1 and TRBJ2-7; D may be TRBD2 (5 bases). The V gene lost 0 bases and the J gene lost 2 bases, with 14 bases spanning the gap. The CDR3 length is 16 residues. The V gene's germline CDR1 is MGHRA and CDR2 YSYEKL. CDR3: CASSQDQLEGTYEQYF. As DNA, the CDR3 is TGCGCCAGCAGCCAAGATCAACTAGAGGGAACCTACGAGCAGTACTTC.

The chain carries TRBV9 and TRBJ2-3; 8 positions match TRBD2. The CDR3 has 16 residues. The trim removed 0 bases at V and 2 bases at J, leaving 5 bases unmatched. Germline V gene sequence: CDR1 SGDLS, CDR2 YYNGEE. CDR3 residues: CASSVGGGGPTDTQYF. The CDR3 nucleotides are TGTGCCAGCAGCGTAGGTGGCGGGGGGCCCACAGATACGCAGTATTTT.

In DNA, the CDR3 is TGTGCCAGCAGTTTATTTAGGGCCAGGGGGCACGGAGGGTCCGGGGAGCTGTTTTTT. Its protein product is CASSLFRARGHGGSGELFF. V is TRBV28 and J is TRBJ2-2; 8 positions match TRBD1. This CDR3 comprises 19 residues. The V gene end was trimmed by 1 base and the J gene end by 6 bases; junction bases not matched to a gene: 16. Germline CDR1 and CDR2: MDHEN and SYDVKM.

The V gene is TRBV9, the J gene TRBJ2-1; D might be TRBD2 (5 bases). This CDR3 is built from 18 residues. The V end lost 0 bases, the J end lost 0 bases, and 16 bases lay between the germline ends. Germline V lookup: CDR1 SGDLS, CDR2 YYNGEE. The chain's CDR3 is CASSVAVRSESSYNEQFF. For the CDR3, the DNA is TGTGCCAGCAGCGTAGCTGTTCGTAGCGAAAGCTCCTACAATGAGCAGTTCTTC.

This clone was picked up one time. This chain joins TRBV15 and TRBJ1-1; the D gene is possibly TRBD1 (6 bases). Per the germline V gene, CDR1 is LNHNV and CDR2 is YYDKDF (reference sequence). The V gene lost 0 bases and the J gene lost 7 bases, with 15 bases spanning the gap. The CDR3 loop spans 15 amino acids. The CDR3 DNA sequence: TGTGCCACCAGCAGAGATCCACAGGGATTGGGTGAAGCTTTCTTT. Translated, it gives CATSRDPQGLGEAFF.

The chain uses TRBV10-3 and TRBJ2-1; 7 nucleotides match TRBD2. The CDR3 has 14 amino acids. Trimming cost V 8 bases and J 7 bases; bases outside gene matches: 11. From germline, CDR1 is ENHRY and CDR2 SYGVKD. CDR3 sequence: CAIEEGGPRNEQFF. The DNA for the CDR3 is TGTGCCATCGAGGAGGGAGGGCCTCGGAATGAGCAGTTCTTC.

This rearrangement joins TRBV4-2 to TRBJ2-4; tentative D call: TRBD1 (5 bases). With 0 bases removed from V and 3 bases from J, the gap between germline ends came to 9 bases. Germline CDR1 is LGHNA and CDR2 is YNFKEQ. The CDR3 spans 15 residues. Written as DNA, the CDR3 is TGTGCCAGCAGCCAAGATCCAGGGCTCAAAAACATTCAGTACTTC. This translates into CASSQDPGLKNIQYF.

The rearrangement uses TRBV5-4 and TRBJ1-4; 7 nucleotides match TRBD1. Unmatched junction bases numbered 7, after V lost 0 bases and J lost 8 bases. Germline-derived CDR1 and CDR2 are SGHNT and YYREEE (reference sequence). The length of the CDR3 is 15 residues. The CDR3 nucleotides are TGTGCCAGCAGCTTGGGCCCCGGGACAGCAGAAAAACTGTTTTTT. Translation: CASSLGPGTAEKLFF.

The rearrangement uses TRBV9 and TRBJ2-2, with a tentative D call TRBD2 (6 bases). Between the trimmed V and J ends, which lost 1 base and 0 bases, there was a span of 10 bases. From germline, CDR1 is SGDLS and CDR2 YYNGEE. The CDR3 is 16 residues long. The CDR3 sequence is CASSVRVAANTGELFF. The CDR3 region has the DNA TGTGCCAGCAGCGTACGGGTAGCGGCGAACACCGGGGAGCTGTTTTTT.

The chain employs TRBV27 and TRBJ1-4, with TRBD1 identical over 7 bases. With V trimmed by 5 bases and J by 10 bases, 7 bases remained unmatched. This CDR3 is 13 amino acids long. Germline CDR1 reads MNHEY; CDR2 reads SMNVEV (reference sequence). This chain's CDR3 is CASSPGQSGKLFF. The CDR3 DNA is TGTGCCAGCAGTCCGGGACAGTCAGGAAAACTGTTTTTT.

The chain combines TRBV19 with TRBJ2-5, with TRBD1 matching over 7 bases. The CDR3 covers 13 residues. Germline CDR1 is LNHDA and CDR2 is SQIVND (reference sequence). Trimming at V came to 6 bases and at J to 5 bases, leaving 6 bases not matched to a gene. The CDR3 coding sequence is TGTGCCAGTAGAACAGGGGTTGATGAGACCCAGTACTTC. Its protein product is CASRTGVDETQYF.

V is TRBV27 and J is TRBJ2-4; D may be TRBD1 (5 bases). Trimming took off 3 bases at V and 6 bases at J, with 9 bases between the two ends. The CDR3 is 13 residues long. Per the germline V gene, CDR1 is MNHEY and CDR2 is SMNVEV (reference sequence). CDR3 loop: CASSLGPSNIQYF. The CDR3 region has the DNA TGTGCCAGCAGTTTGGGGCCATCAAACATTCAGTACTTC.

The V and J genes are TRBV28 and TRBJ1-2; a possible D gene is TRBD1 (6 bases). The CDR3 spans 16 residues. Germline V gives CDR1 MDHEN, CDR2 SYDVKM. Trimming took off 6 bases at V and 0 bases at J, with 17 bases between the two ends. CDR3 sequence (DNA): TGTGCCAGCAGCCTAACCCCGGACAGCTCTAACTATGGCTACACCTTC. This translates into CASSLTPDSSNYGYTF.

The chain combines TRBV6-5 with TRBJ2-1; 14 bases agree with TRBD2. The germline V gene has CDR1 MNHEY and CDR2 SVGAGI. The trim removed 0 bases at V and 6 bases at J, leaving 1 base unmatched. This CDR3 has 16 amino acids. The CDR3 coding sequence is TGTGCCAGCAGTTACTCGACTAGCGGGGGGGCCAATGAGCAGTTCTTC. Its protein product is CASSYSTSGGANEQFF.

This clone came up once. V is TRBV5-8 and J is TRBJ1-1; 8 bases align to TRBD1. CDR1 is SGHTS, CDR2 YDEGEE, per germline. The CDR3 consists of 14 residues. J was trimmed by 6 bases and V by 0 bases; bases with no gene match: 4. CDR3 coding DNA: TGTGCCAGCAGCTTGGGACAGGGGTTAGCTGAAGCTTTCTTT. Its protein is CASSLGQGLAEAFF. Full variable domain (remainder filled in from reference TRBV5-8 and TRBJ1-1): EAGVTQSPTHLIKTRGQQATLRCSPISGHTSVYWYQQALGLGLQFLLWYDEGEERNRGNFPPRFSGRQFPNYSSELNVNALELEDSALYLCASSLGQGLAEAFFGQGTRLTVV.

This clone was recorded only once. This sequence joins TRBV10-2 and TRBJ2-5; perhaps TRBD2 as D (6 bases). V lost 5 bases, J lost 5 bases, and 18 bases lay in between. CDR1 WSHSY and CDR2 SAAADI come from the germline V gene. CDR3 length: 15 amino acids. The CDR3 is CASSSLGRREETQYF. CDR3 coding DNA: TGCGCCAGCAGTTCACTCGGGAGACGTGAGGAGACCCAGTACTTC.

The chain couples TRBV28 to TRBJ1-1; no reliable D call. This CDR3 spans 14 amino acids. CDR1 is MDHEN, CDR2 SYDVKM, per germline. The V gene lost 2 bases and the J gene lost 0 bases, with 7 bases spanning the gap. The CDR3 bases are TGTGCCAGCAGTTTACAGAAATTGAACACTGAAGCTTTCTTT. Translation: CASSLQKLNTEAFF.

This clone was observed once. The V gene is TRBV7-2, the J gene TRBJ1-1; D is ambiguous. The CDR3 loop spans 12 amino acids. CDR1 SGHTA and CDR2 FQGNSA come from the germline V gene. V shed 3 bases and J shed 7 bases, with 9 bases lying between them. Here the CDR3 reads CASSFSGVEAFF. CDR3 DNA sequence: TGTGCCAGCAGCTTTTCGGGAGTTGAAGCTTTCTTT.

The chain is built from TRBV6-6 and TRBJ1-3; 10 positions match TRBD1. The J segment lost 8 bases and the V segment lost 5 bases, leaving 9 bases of the junction unmatched. Per germline, CDR1 MNHNY and CDR2 SVGAGI (reference sequence). The length of the CDR3 is 15 residues. Here the CDR3 DNA reads TGTGCCAGCAGTGCCCCGGGACAGGGGAGGGACACCATATATTTT. Its translation: CASSAPGQGRDTIYF.